Each of the 24 T cell receptor beta chains below was sequenced from the same sample in a study of breast tumors, draining lymph nodes, adjacent tissues. Using its own MiXCR run on the multiplex PCR reads, TCRdb lists one record per CDR3 protein. Here the sample spans 150,000 to 200,000 distinct CDR3 sequences, 30% to 35% being singletons. Breast cancer patients provided tissue from their axillary draining lymph nodes. The sequenced material came from axillary lymph node tissue. These receptors came from a female donor with breast cancer. Some clones in this sample may be carry-over from other donors' samples.

This clonotype was seen many times. The rearrangement links TRBV25-1 to TRBJ1-5; no firm D call. Between the trimmed V and J ends, which lost 1 base and 3 bases, there was a span of 1 base. CDR3 length: 12 residues. Germline values: CDR1 MGHDK, CDR2 SYGVNS. The CDR3 spells CASSESNQPQHF. Written as DNA, the CDR3 is TGTGCCAGCAGTGAATCCAATCAGCCCCAGCATTTT.

This clonotype was seen repeatedly, ten times or more. The chain has TRBV7-2 and TRBJ2-7; possible D gene TRBD2, 6 bases. This CDR3 is 15 amino acids long. Germline V CDR1 and CDR2: SGHTA, FQGNSA. Trimming took 1 base from V and 3 from J, leaving 13 bases between them. The CDR3 spells CASSLVRGGRYEQYF. The CDR3 nucleotides are TGTGCCAGCAGCTTAGTACGGGGAGGTCGCTACGAGCAGTACTTC. Drawing the rest from reference TRBV7-2 and TRBJ2-7, the complete variable domain is GAGVSQSPSNKVTEKGKDVELRCDPISGHTALYWYRQSLGQGLEFLIYFQGNSAPDKSGLPSDRFSAERTGGSVSTLTIQRTQQEDSAVYLCASSLVRGGRYEQYFGPGTRLTVT.

This clonotype was picked up a small number of times. A much larger clone lies a single base off, so this may be a read error. The rearrangement uses TRBV20-1 and TRBJ2-3; possibly TRBD2 for D (6 bases). The length of the CDR3 is 14 residues. CDR1 and CDR2 (germline): DFQATT, SNEGSKA (reference sequence). The CDR3 reads CSARDSQSTATQYF. CDR3 nucleotide sequence: TGCAGTGCGAGGGACTCCCAGAGCACAGCTACGCAGTATTTT.

This clonotype occurred many times. The rearrangement links TRBV6-6 to TRBJ2-2, with 9 nucleotides matching TRBD2. Trimming removed 2 bases from V and 1 base from J; junction bases left unmatched: 11. The length of the CDR3 is 19 residues. Germline loops: CDR1 MNHNY, CDR2 SVGAGI (reference sequence). The DNA of the CDR3 is TGTGCCAGCAGTTACGTGGGGGTAGCGGGAGCCGTGAACACCGGGGAGCTGTTTTTT. This gives the protein CASSYVGVAGAVNTGELFF.

This clonotype was recorded many times. The rearrangement joins TRBV20-1 to TRBJ2-5; D not resolved. V was clipped by 2 bases and J by 5 bases, with 3 bases between them. Germline assignment: CDR1 DFQATT and CDR2 SNEGSKA (reference sequence). This CDR3 contains 10 residues. The CDR3 spells CSARWETQYF. In nucleotides, the CDR3 is TGCAGTGCTAGATGGGAGACCCAGTACTTC.

This clonotype was picked up many times. This chain connects TRBV2 to TRBJ1-4, with TRBD1 as a possible D gene (5 bases). V was pared by 3 bases and J by 8 bases, with 16 bases between. This CDR3 has 15 amino acids. Germline lookup yields CDR1 SNHLY and CDR2 FYNNEI. CDR3 protein: CASSEVGVSNEKLFF. CDR3 nucleotides: TGTGCCAGCAGTGAGGTGGGGGTTTCGAACGAAAAACTGTTTTTT.

The V gene is TRBV6-5, the J gene TRBJ1-4, with a tentative D call TRBD1 (5 bases). Germline V CDR1 and CDR2: MNHEY, SVGAGI. The V end lost 5 bases, the J end lost 10 bases, and 17 bases lay between the germline ends. There are 14 residues in the CDR3. CDR3 region: CASSHASGPGKLFF. The CDR3 bases are TGTGCCAGCAGTCACGCCTCAGGGCCCGGAAAACTGTTTTTT.

The chain recombines TRBV7-8 with TRBJ2-2, with 7 bases that match TRBD2. In germline, CDR1 is SGHVS, CDR2 FQNEAQ. With 1 base clipped from V and 7 bases from J, the junction kept 6 bases outside the gene matches. The CDR3 is 15 residues long. This chain's CDR3 is CASSLGVAGVGELFF. The CDR3 region has the DNA TGTGCCAGCAGCTTAGGAGTAGCGGGTGTCGGGGAGCTGTTTTTT.

This clonotype was counted ten times or more. The CDR3 loop is CASSPGTSLGVPDTQYF. In DNA form, the CDR3 reads TGTGCCAGTAGTCCCGGGACTAGCTTGGGGGTACCAGATACGCAGTATTTT. V gene TRBV19 combines with J gene TRBJ2-3; 9 nucleotides agree with TRBD2. Germline V gives CDR1 LNHDA, CDR2 SQIVND (reference sequence). This CDR3 region has 17 residues. Trimming at V came to 5 bases and at J to 4 bases, leaving 13 bases not matched to a gene.

In its sample, this clonotype was seen many times. A much larger clone lies a single base off, so this may be a read error. The chain couples TRBV20-1 to TRBJ2-2, with D uncertain. The CDR3 covers 16 residues. The V and J ends lost 0 bases and 4 bases respectively, with 15 bases between them. CDR1 is DFQATT and CDR2 is SNEGSKA in the germline V gene (reference sequence). The CDR3 loop is CSARDGYEGRTGELFF. CDR3 bases: TGCAGTGCTAGAGATGGTTACGAAGGGCGCACCGGGGAGCTGTTTTTT.

This clonotype was detected many times. The genes are TRBV19 and TRBJ1-2; the match to TRBD1 covers 10 bases. V shed 1 base and J 7 bases; nucleotides not matched to a gene: 6. Germline assignment: CDR1 LNHDA and CDR2 SQIVND (reference sequence). The CDR3 runs 15 residues. For the CDR3, the DNA is TGTGCCAGTAGTATAGCGGGACAGGGGATCGGTGGCTACACCTTC. It codes for CASSIAGQGIGGYTF.

This clonotype was counted ten times or more. CDR3 protein: CASSGGGDTQYF. The CDR3 DNA follows: TGTGCCAGCTCAGGGGGGGGAGATACGCAGTATTTT. The chain links TRBV6-5 to TRBJ2-3; either TRBD1 or TRBD2 may fit D (7 bases each). V lost 8 bases to trimming and J lost 5 bases, with 11 bases between them. CDR3 length equals 12 residues. Germline CDR1 reads MNHEY; CDR2 reads SVGAGI.

This clonotype has a count of ten or more. The chain uses TRBV5-1 and TRBJ2-7, with D unresolved. This CDR3 has 13 residues. V was trimmed by 0 bases and J by 6 bases, leaving 10 bases between them. Germline V lookup: CDR1 SGHRS, CDR2 YFSETQ. The CDR3 bases are TGCGCCAGCAGCTTGGGTAGTCCTATCGAGCAGTACTTC. Protein: CASSLGSPIEQYF.

This clonotype was detected ten times or more. V gene TRBV11-3 combines with J gene TRBJ1-6; no reliable D call. Germline lookup yields CDR1 SGHNT and CDR2 YENEEA. This CDR3 region has 13 residues. Trimming cost V 3 bases and J 7 bases, with 7 bases left between them. CDR3 loop: CASSLAWNSPLHF. The CDR3, as DNA: TGTGCCAGCAGCTTGGCTTGGAATTCACCCCTCCACTTT.

The chain uses TRBV2 and TRBJ2-1; possible D gene TRBD2, 5 bases. This CDR3 has 15 residues. Germline loops: CDR1 SNHLY, CDR2 FYNNEI. Trimming pared 6 bases from V and 8 bases from J, leaving 20 bases between. The CDR3 loop is CASRPPPGIRDEQFF. In DNA form, the CDR3 reads TGTGCCAGCAGGCCACCCCCGGGGATCAGAGATGAGCAGTTCTTC.

This clonotype appeared many times. This chain joins TRBV5-5 and TRBJ2-2; TRBD2 agrees at 12 bases. The J segment lost 3 bases and the V segment lost 1 base, leaving 4 bases of the junction unmatched. CDR1 is SGHKS and CDR2 is YYEKEE in the germline V gene (reference sequence). The CDR3 loop spans 17 amino acids. The CDR3 nucleotides are TGTGCCAGCAGCTTGTCTAGCGGGAGGGGTGACACCGGGGAGCTGTTTTTT. Translation: CASSLSSGRGDTGELFF.

This clonotype was found many times. CDR3 loop: CASSYTGRTNQPQHF. The CDR3 coding sequence is TGTGCCAGCAGCTACACAGGGAGGACCAATCAGCCCCAGCATTTT. The rearrangement uses TRBV7-2 and TRBJ1-5; D may be TRBD1 (6 bases). The germline gives CDR1 SGHTA, CDR2 FQGNSA. Trimming removed 4 bases at V and 3 bases at J, with 13 bases between. CDR3 length: 15 residues.

This chain connects TRBV19 to TRBJ1-2; no definite D call. The CDR3 has 13 residues. V was shortened by 6 bases and J by 2 bases, with 10 bases between the two germline ends. In germline, CDR1 is LNHDA, CDR2 SQIVND (reference sequence). The CDR3 DNA follows: TGTGCCAGTAGCCCCGGGATCAACTATGGCTACACCTTC. Protein sequence: CASSPGINYGYTF.

This clonotype was seen a handful of times. This sequence may be a read error, since a much larger clone differs from it by one base. The chain employs TRBV20-1 and TRBJ2-1; 9 bases map to TRBD2. This CDR3 is built from 16 residues. Germline V gene sequence: CDR1 DFQATT, CDR2 SNEGSKA (reference sequence). V lost 1 base and J lost 4; bases outside the gene matches: 8. This CDR3 reads CSARGPGAGGYNEQFF. The DNA for the CDR3 is TGCAGTGCTAGAGGTCCAGGGGCGGGGGGGTACAATGAGCAGTTCTTC.

This clonotype occurred many times. V and J are TRBV5-6 and TRBJ1-2, with TRBD1 matching over 12 bases. The germline gives CDR1 SGHDT, CDR2 YYEEEE. With V trimmed by 4 bases and J by 3 bases, 4 bases remained unmatched. The CDR3 runs to 15 residues. The CDR3 region has the DNA TGTGCCAGCAGCGGGGACAGGGGGCTTGACTATGGCTACACCTTC. This codes for CASSGDRGLDYGYTF.

V and J are TRBV9 and TRBJ2-4; D might be TRBD1 or TRBD2, each matching 5 bases. Trimming took off 3 bases at V and 8 bases at J, with 15 bases between the two ends. Germline V gene lookup returns CDR1 SGDLS and CDR2 YYNGEE. The CDR3 has 14 amino acids. The CDR3 nucleotides read TGTGCCAGCAGCGCCGGGACCCGACGGGACATTCAGTACTTC. It yields the protein CASSAGTRRDIQYF.

The table lists this clonotype with a few counts. This may be a read error, as it is one base from a much larger clone. The chain combines TRBV6-5 with TRBJ2-6; D is undetermined. Germline V gene data show CDR1 as MNHEY and CDR2 as SVGAGI. CDR3 length: 16 amino acids. The germline V and J ends were trimmed by 5 bases and 0 bases, with 11 bases remaining between them. DNA of the CDR3: TGTGCCAGCAGTCGGCAGTTGAGCTCTGGGGCCAACGTCCTGACTTTC. Encoded protein: CASSRQLSSGANVLTF.

This clonotype was detected ten times or more. The chain links TRBV7-3 to TRBJ2-1, with a tentative D call TRBD1 (5 bases). Per germline, CDR1 SGHTA and CDR2 FQGTGA. V lost 2 bases to trimming and J lost 2 bases, with 10 bases between them. The CDR3 sequence is 15 residues long. The CDR3 loop reads CASSLQGSTYNEQFF. The CDR3 DNA follows: TGTGCCAGCAGCTTACAGGGTAGTACCTACAATGAGCAGTTCTTC.

This clonotype was detected once. The chain recombines TRBV24-1 with TRBJ2-5; TRBD1 aligns across 7 bases. V was clipped by 4 bases and J by 4 bases; unmatched bases: 8. The CDR3 contains 15 residues. Germline values: CDR1 KGHDR, CDR2 SFDVKD. CDR3 nucleotides: TGTGCCACCAGTGAACCAAGGGGGCTGAGAGAGACCCAGTACTTC. Translated, it gives CATSEPRGLRETQYF.